The clone carrying this TCR beta chain appeared a few times. Its cognate antigen is unknown. The data originate from a study of beta chain features in type 1 diabetes. Findings and limits, study-wide: The VDJ junctions of type 1 diabetes patients carried fewer insertions and more deletions. People with Type 1 diabetes carried modestly yet significantly shorter TCRB CDR3s in all four CD4+ subsets. Because the template was cDNA, high-expressing cells might be over-represented. Among patients, naive, central memory and Treg TCRB repertoires appeared more similar than among healthy donors.

Reverse transcription of all isolated RNA meant that expressed TCRB transcripts were sequenced. The method was immunoSEQ multiplex PCR; TCRdb's version includes in-frame clones alone and lacks a portion of them. The table records approximately 240,000 clones, around 15% of them present only once. Losses at the gene ends were 8 bases for V and 6 bases for J; bases not matched to a gene: 11. From germline, CDR1 is MDHEN and CDR2 SYDVKM. The CDR3 spans 14 residues. Sorted populations were all over 98% pure. The sequence derives from a man aged 30-40 years with type 1 diabetes. This rearrangement joins TRBV28 to TRBJ2-7, with 9 bases identical to TRBD1. The material sequenced was naive CD4+ T cells from blood. CDR3 amino acids: CASLRGQGFGEQYF. Here the CDR3 DNA reads TGTGCCAGCCTCCGGGGACAGGGTTTCGGCGAGCAGTACTTC. Together with reference TRBV28 and TRBJ2-7, the CDR3 gives the full variable domain: DVKVTQSSRYLVKRTGEKVFLECVQDMDHENMFWYRQDPGLGLRLIYFSYDVKMKEKGDIPEGYSVSREKKERFSLILESASTNQTSMYLCASLRGQGFGEQYFGPGTRLTVT.